This T cell receptor beta chain comes out of a study of human T cells and chemical hapten exposure. Study-level background: Each patch test put 0.01% DPC on the upper back, and results were read at 6 days.

Study observations and caveats: There was a positive correlation between PT1 expanded TCR counts and patch test score.

TCRdb ran MiXCR on the RACE reads and lists one entry per CDR3 protein. The table has roughly 380,000 distinct CDR3 sequences, roughly 6% seen once. A few counts support this clonotype. Its specificity is unknown. The sample's time point: patch test 2, 6 weeks after DPC sensitization. This sample's treatment: therapeutic diphenylcyclopropenone sensitization with weekly scalp DPC. The study drew its donors from alopecia patients who were 18 to 70 years old and suitable for DPC. Deletions cut 0 bases from V and 3 bases from J, with 15 bases between. Germline CDR1 reads SGHRS; CDR2 reads YFSETQ. The CDR3 has 16 amino acids.

The sample was whole blood, taken in connection with sensitization to the hapten diphenylcyclopropenone (DPC). The sequence was collected from a woman aged 18-29 years with alopecia areata. Some clones in this sample may be carry-over from other donors' samples. The rearrangement joins TRBV5-1 to TRBJ1-2; D is perhaps TRBD1 (5 bases). CDR3 nucleotides: TGCGCCAGCAGCTTGGAGGGACTTCTCGGTGACTATGGCTACACCTTC. Translation gives CASSLEGLLGDYGYTF.